This is a list of T cell receptor beta chains from one sample in a study of control samples from healthy donors and cancer patients. Here immunoSEQ multiplex PCR was the method, and the copy in TCRdb shows in-frame clones only, minus some. The repertoire includes about 59,000 clones, about 90% of them detected once, and roughly 13% sits in the top ten. Material: PBMCs. The receptors shown here come from a woman aged 60-75 years with lung cancer. Both conserved end residues are part of each CDR3. A D gene is named only where the DNA matches it firmly. Size tells how often a clone was seen (once, few, many) or the class of an expanded clone, and some rows leave it out.

>TRBJ2-1|TRBD2|15|TRBV7-2|once
TGTGCCAGCAGTTCCCTAGCGGGACCATACAATGAGCAGTTCTTC
CASSSLAGPYNEQFF
>TRBJ1-2|TRBD1|13|TRBV7-8|NA
TGTGCCAGCAGACCAGACAGGGGGCAAGGCTACACCTTC
CASRPDRGQGYTF
>TRBJ2-7|NA|11|TRBV12-3/TRBV12-4|NA
TGTGCCAGCAGTTTAGGACCAGCGCAGTACTTC
CASSLGPAQYF
>TRBJ1-5|NA|14|TRBV5-4|NA
TGTGCCAGCAGCCCAGGACTGGACAATCAGCCCCAGCATTTT
CASSPGLDNQPQHF
>TRBJ1-1|TRBD1|13|TRBV7-3|NA
TGTGCCAGCAGCCTCGGACAGGCCACTGAAGCTTTCTTT
CASSLGQATEAFF
>TRBJ2-2|NA|15|TRBV5-1|NA
TGCGCCAGCAGCAGGGACGGTTACGACACCGGGGAGCTGTTTTTT
CASSRDGYDTGELFF
>TRBJ1-2|NA|15|TRBV25-1|NA
TGTGCCAGCAGTGAAGAAACGGGGCCACTCGGTGGCTACACCTTC
CASSEETGPLGGYTF
>TRBJ1-2|TRBD1|13|TRBV3-1/TRBV3-2|NA
TGTGCCAGCAGCCCCCGAGGACAGGAAGGCTACACCTTC
CASSPRGQEGYTF
>TRBJ2-3|NA|11|TRBV2|NA
TGTGCCAGCAGTGTAGGGGTGGCGCAGTATTTT
CASSVGVAQYF
>TRBJ1-2|NA|15|TRBV7-8|NA
TGTGCCAGCAGCCTAGCGTCAGGGGCGGACTATGGCTACACCTTC
CASSLASGADYGYTF
>TRBJ1-1|TRBD1|12|TRBV19|NA
TGTGCCAGCAGACAGGGCGACACTGAAGCTTTCTTT
CASRQGDTEAFF
>TRBJ2-5|NA|11|TRBV3-1/TRBV3-2|NA
TGTGCCAGCAGCCGAAGAGAGACCCAGTACTTC
CASSRRETQYF
>TRBJ1-5|TRBD1|13|TRBV6-6|NA
TGTGCCAGCCAGAAACAGGGGGATCAGCCCCAGCATTTT
CASQKQGDQPQHF
>TRBJ1-1|NA|13|TRBV5-6|NA
TGTGCCAGCAGCTTGGCGGCAGGGGAGGAAGCTTTCTTT
CASSLAAGEEAFF
>TRBJ1-1|NA|15|TRBV5-4|NA
TGTGCCAGCAGCTCGCAACGGGCCGGGAACACTGAAGCTTTCTTT
CASSSQRAGNTEAFF
>TRBJ2-5|TRBD1|15|TRBV5-1|NA
TGCGCCAGCACCGATTACAGGGGCCCCGGGGAGACCCAGTACTTC
CASTDYRGPGETQYF
>TRBJ1-4|NA|14|TRBV12-2|NA
TGTGCAAGTCGCCCGGTGGGGGGGGATGAAAAACTGTTTTTT
CASRPVGGDEKLFF
>TRBJ2-2|NA|18|TRBV4-1|NA
TGCGCCAGCAGCCAAGATCGGACAGCCTTAGCGAACACCGGGGAGCTGTTTTTT
CASSQDRTALANTGELFF
>TRBJ1-6|NA|13|TRBV6-4|NA
TGTGCCAGCAGTGAATACCGCGGGGGACCCCTCCACTTT
CASSEYRGGPLHF
>TRBJ1-5|NA|14|TRBV6-1|NA
TGTGCCAGCAGTGAAGGGCAGAGCAATCAGCCCCAGCATTTT
CASSEGQSNQPQHF
>TRBJ1-5|TRBD1|14|TRBV27|NA
TGTGCCAGCAGTGTACAGGGGAGCAATCAGCCCCAGCATTTT
CASSVQGSNQPQHF
>TRBJ1-5|NA|15|TRBV27|NA
TGTGCCAGCAGTCGTAGAGGGGGTACAGGGCAGCCCCAGCATTTT
CASSRRGGTGQPQHF
>TRBJ1-1|NA|15|TRBV3-1/TRBV3-2|NA
TGTGCCAGCAGCCAAGCGACCCTGCGGAACACTGAAGCTTTCTTT
CASSQATLRNTEAFF
>TRBJ1-4|NA|15|TRBV5-4|NA
TGTGCCAGCAGCTTGCCGGGTCAGGGAGGTGAAAAACTGTTTTTT
CASSLPGQGGEKLFF
>TRBJ2-2|NA|15|TRBV28|NA
TGTGCCAGCGGACCCTGGACAGTGGGGTCCGGGGAGCTGTTTTTT
CASGPWTVGSGELFF
>TRBJ2-1|TRBD2|15|TRBV7-9|NA
TGTGCCAGCAGCCAAAGCGGGGCTTCCTACAATGAGCAGTTCTTC
CASSQSGASYNEQFF
>TRBJ2-7|TRBD1|14|TRBV4-1|NA
TGCGCCAGCAGAGTGGGACAGGGGGCCTACGAGCAGTACTTC
CASRVGQGAYEQYF
>TRBJ1-1|NA|12|TRBV10-1|NA
TGCGCCAGCTCGGAGGCGAACACTGAAGCTTTCTTT
CASSEANTEAFF
>TRBJ1-6|TRBD1|14|TRBV5-6|once
TGTGCCAGCAGCTCGGGACAGTCAAATTCACCCCTCCACTTT
CASSSGQSNSPLHF
>TRBJ2-1|TRBD2|16|TRBV5-1|once
TGCGCCAGCAGCCCCGGACTAGCGGGGGCCAGCAATGAGCAGTTCTTC
CASSPGLAGASNEQFF
>TRBJ2-3|NA|14|TRBV19|NA
TGTGCCAGTAGTATTGTAGGGGGACGGGATACGCAGTATTTT
CASSIVGGRDTQYF
>TRBJ2-2|TRBD2|19|TRBV24-1|NA
TGTGCCACCAGTGACCCCGGGACTAGCGGGGGTCTGAACACCGGGGAGCTGTTTTTT
CATSDPGTSGGLNTGELFF
>TRBJ2-1|NA|13|TRBV7-3|NA
TGTGCCAGCAGCTTATCTACTCTCGCACCTCAGTTCTTC
CASSLSTLAPQFF
>TRBJ2-4|NA|12|TRBV7-2|NA
TGTGCCAGCAGCTTAGACCTTGGCATTCAGTACTTC
CASSLDLGIQYF
>TRBJ1-3|NA|13|TRBV6-5|NA
TGTGCCAGCAGTACAGGGACTGGAAACACCATATATTTT
CASSTGTGNTIYF
>TRBJ1-5|NA|15|TRBV15|once
TGTGCCACCAGCAGAGATCCAGGTGCGAATCAGCCCCAGCATTTT
CATSRDPGANQPQHF
>TRBJ2-3|NA|15|TRBV6-5|NA
TGTGCCAGCAGTTACCAGTCCCCCACCCCAGATACGCAGTATTTT
CASSYQSPTPDTQYF
>TRBJ2-2|NA|16|TRBV19|NA
TGTGCCAGTATGGGGGGAGGAGGAGTGTTGGCCGGGGAGCTGTTTTTT
CASMGGGGVLAGELFF
>TRBJ2-7|NA|16|TRBV9|NA
TGTGCCAGCAGCGCCCACCCTAGCGTAAGCTCCTACGAGCAGTACTTC
CASSAHPSVSSYEQYF
>TRBJ1-2|NA|16|TRBV4-1|NA
TGCGCCAGCAGCCAAGATCGTGTAGGATCGAACTATGGCTACACCTTC
CASSQDRVGSNYGYTF
>TRBJ2-7|NA|13|TRBV3-1/TRBV3-2|NA
TGTGCCAGCAGCCAATTGCTGGGCTACGAGCAGTACTTC
CASSQLLGYEQYF
>TRBJ1-1|NA|18|TRBV21-1|NA
TGTGCCAGCAGCAAACTAACAGGGGGCCTTGGATCTAGCACTGAAGCTTTCTTT
CASSKLTGGLGSSTEAFF
>TRBJ2-2|NA|11|TRBV2|NA
TGTGCCTCCGGACTGCGCGGGGAGCTGTTTTTT
CASGLRGELFF
>TRBJ2-3|NA|16|TRBV24-1|once
TGTGCCACCAGTGATTCAGGCAGGAGCGGACCGGATACGCAGTATTTT
CATSDSGRSGPDTQYF
>TRBJ1-3|TRBD1|16|TRBV5-1|NA
TGCGCCAGCAGCTTTACAGGGGGCCCGTCCGGAAACACCATATATTTT
CASSFTGGPSGNTIYF
>TRBJ2-1|NA|13|TRBV10-3|NA
TGTGCCATCACGGAGCGGTCTACACATGAGCAGTTCTTC
CAITERSTHEQFF
>TRBJ2-2|TRBD1|15|TRBV6-5|NA
TGTGCCAGCATCCCGGGACAGGGGAACACCGGGGAGCTGTTTTTT
CASIPGQGNTGELFF
>TRBJ2-7|TRBD1|15|TRBV6-5|NA
TGTGCCAGCAGCCGTGAGGGACAGGGGACCTACGAGCAGTACTTC
CASSREGQGTYEQYF
>TRBJ2-2|TRBD2|16|TRBV30|NA
TGTGCCTGCGCGGGACTAGCGGGAGATTACACCGGGGAGCTGTTTTTT
CACAGLAGDYTGELFF
>TRBJ2-1|NA|12|TRBV6-5|NA
TGTGCCAGCAGTAAAAGGACTTCAGGGCAGTTCTTC
CASSKRTSGQFF
>TRBJ1-3|TRBD1|13|TRBV12-3/TRBV12-4|NA
TGTGCCAGCAGTTTAGACAGGGGGGACACCATATATTTT
CASSLDRGDTIYF
>TRBJ1-1|NA|14|TRBV7-2|NA
TGTGCCAGCAGAGAACCTGGGGGGAACACTGAAGCTTTCTTT
CASREPGGNTEAFF
>TRBJ1-5|NA|19|TRBV27|NA
TGTGCCAGCAGTTTCCCCCAAGGGATCTGGGATTATAGCAATCAGCCCCAGCATTTT
CASSFPQGIWDYSNQPQHF
>TRBJ1-1|NA|15|TRBV13|NA
TGTGCCAGCAGCCACCGCAGGGGAGTGTTCACTGAAGCTTTCTTT
CASSHRRGVFTEAFF
>TRBJ1-2|TRBD1|16|TRBV15|few
TGTGCCACCAGCAGAGATCCCGGACAGGGCTCCTATGGCTACACCTTC
CATSRDPGQGSYGYTF
>TRBJ2-1|TRBD2|14|TRBV29-1|NA
TGCAGCGTTGTAGGCGGGGGGTCCTACGATGAGCAGTTCTTC
CSVVGGGSYDEQFF
>TRBJ2-7|NA|15|TRBV3-1/TRBV3-2|NA
TGTGCCAGCAGCTCAACGAACACCCTCCTACAGGAGCAGTACTTC
CASSSTNTLLQEQYF
>TRBJ1-6|NA|13|TRBV5-1|NA
TGCGCCAGCAGCGACAGAAATAATTCACCCCTCCACTTT
CASSDRNNSPLHF
>TRBJ1-1|NA|13|TRBV18|once
TGTGCCAGCTCATCAGAGATGAACACTGAAGCTTTCTTT
CASSSEMNTEAFF